These 30 T cell receptor beta chains came from one sample sequenced in a study of T cell responses to AZD1222 COVID-19 vaccine. Some clones are missing from TCRdb's copy, which holds only in-frame ones; the method was immunoSEQ multiplex PCR. This table has under 80,000 clones, around 81% appearing once. The source was peripheral blood, collected 28 days after the second AZD1222 dose. All receptors come from an adult who received the AZD1222 COVID-19 vaccine.

V gene TRBV28 combines with J gene TRBJ1-1; a possible D gene is TRBD1 (6 bases). Germline lookup yields CDR1 MDHEN and CDR2 SYDVKM. V lost 6 bases, J lost 4 bases, and 18 bases lay in between. The CDR3 is 15 residues long. The CDR3 DNA is TGTGCCAGCAGGCGCATAGGGGGACTTGGCACTGAAGCTTTCTTT. Protein sequence: CASRRIGGLGTEAFF.

This chain links TRBV6-2 or TRBV6-3 with TRBJ1-2, with D tentatively TRBD1 (5 bases). Between the trimmed V and J ends, which lost 0 bases and 4 bases, there was a span of 24 bases. Germline loops: CDR1 MNHEY, CDR2 SVGEGT. The CDR3 runs to 19 residues. CDR3 loop: CASSYSKGEKGLVSYGYTF. The CDR3 DNA follows: TGTGCCAGCAGTTACTCGAAGGGAGAGAAGGGGCTGGTCAGCTATGGCTACACCTTC.

The chain employs TRBV28 and TRBJ1-1, with 9 bases identical to TRBD1. Germline V gene lookup returns CDR1 MDHEN and CDR2 SYDVKM. The ends lost 6 bases at V and 11 bases at J; junction bases unmatched: 10. This CDR3 contains 13 residues. CDR3: CASSQQGAKGAFF. The CDR3 DNA follows: TGTGCCAGCAGCCAACAGGGGGCCAAGGGGGCTTTCTTT.

This chain uses TRBV5-6 with TRBJ2-7, with D uncertain. The CDR3 covers 14 residues. Germline loops: CDR1 SGHDT, CDR2 YYEEEE. V shed 2 bases and J shed 1 base, with 10 bases lying between them. The CDR3, as DNA: TGTGCCAGCAGCTTCCAATCCCGATCCTACGAGCAGTACTTC. It encodes CASSFQSRSYEQYF.

The rearrangement links TRBV27 to TRBJ1-1; D is possibly TRBD1 (5 bases). Germline CDR1 reads MNHEY; CDR2 reads SMNVEV (reference sequence). The CDR3 is 14 residues long. The V and J ends lost 0 bases and 4 bases respectively, with 9 bases between them. CDR3 nucleotide sequence: TGTGCCAGCAGTTTATCGAGGGGCGGCACTGAAGCTTTCTTT. Translation: CASSLSRGGTEAFF.

CDR3 coding DNA: TGCGCCAGCAGCGCAAGAGACAGGGGCGTCGTCTATGGCTACACCTTC. Translated: CASSARDRGVVYGYTF. The J gene is TRBJ1-2, the V gene TRBV5-1, with 8 bases lining up with TRBD1. In germline, CDR1 is SGHRS, CDR2 YFSETQ. CDR3 length: 16 amino acids. Trimming removed 4 bases from V and 4 bases from J; junction bases left unmatched: 12.

V usage is TRBV5-1 and J usage is TRBJ2-1; 10 positions match TRBD2. V shed 3 bases, J shed 7 bases, and the junction held 4 bases outside the gene matches. Per germline, CDR1 SGHRS and CDR2 YFSETQ. The CDR3 sequence is 14 residues long. The CDR3 DNA reads as TGCGCCAGCAGCTCAGCGGGAGGGTATAATGAGCAGTTCTTC. It codes for CASSSAGGYNEQFF.

The CDR3 sequence is CASSIAGASFSYEQYF. The CDR3 coding sequence is TGTGCCAGTAGTATAGCGGGAGCGTCCTTTTCCTACGAGCAGTACTTC. This chain connects TRBV19 to TRBJ2-7; weak D call: TRBD2 (6 bases). CDR1 is LNHDA, CDR2 SQIVND, per germline (reference sequence). The CDR3 length is 16 residues. The V and J ends lost 1 base and 1 base respectively, with 14 bases between them.

This clone appeared a few times. The V call is TRBV19, the J call TRBJ1-5; D gene ambiguous. Germline CDR1 and CDR2: LNHDA and SQIVND (reference sequence). The CDR3 is 12 amino acids. Trimming removed 5 bases at V and 6 bases at J, with 8 bases between. The CDR3 spells CASSALAQPQHF. Here the CDR3 DNA reads TGTGCCAGTAGTGCCCTGGCTCAGCCCCAGCATTTT. The whole variable domain, remainder taken from reference TRBV19 and TRBJ1-5, is DGGITQSPKYLFRKEGQNVTLSCEQNLNHDAMYWYRQDPGQGLRLIYYSQIVNDFQKGDIAEGYSVSREKKESFPLTVTSAQKNPTAFYLCASSALAQPQHFGDGTRLSIL.

In this sample, this clone turned up once. This chain connects TRBV14 to TRBJ1-5; D remains ambiguous. The V gene's germline CDR1 is SGHDN and CDR2 FVKESK. V was trimmed by 1 base and J by 2 bases, leaving 3 bases between them. The CDR3 is 13 amino acids. In nucleotides, the CDR3 is TGTGCCAGCAGCCAAGGGGGCAATCAGCCCCAGCATTTT. It yields the protein CASSQGGNQPQHF. Supplemented by reference TRBV14 and TRBJ1-5, the full variable domain reads EAGVTQFPSHSVIEKGQTVTLRCDPISGHDNLYWYRRVMGKEIKFLLHFVKESKQDESGMPNNRFLAERTGGTYSTLKVQPAELEDSGVYFCASSQGGNQPQHFGDGTRLSIL.

This clone was detected only once. The V call is TRBV19, the J call TRBJ1-1; TRBD1 matches 7 bases. Germline CDR1 reads LNHDA; CDR2 reads SQIVND (reference sequence). Unmatched junction bases numbered 10, after V lost 6 bases and J lost 6 bases. The CDR3 loop spans 14 amino acids. The CDR3 DNA follows: TGTGCCAGTAGGACAGGGTACCTGACCGCTGAAGCTTTCTTT. Amino acid sequence: CASRTGYLTAEAFF.

The CDR3 protein is CASSSSGQPSPYGYTF. CDR3 DNA sequence: TGTGCCAGTAGTTCATCGGGACAACCTAGCCCATATGGCTACACCTTC. This chain joins TRBV19 and TRBJ1-2; weak D call: TRBD1 (6 bases). CDR3 length: 16 residues. V lost 5 bases and J 5 bases, leaving 21 bases between the germline ends. Per the germline V gene, CDR1 is LNHDA and CDR2 is SQIVND (reference sequence).

This clone was seen once. J is TRBJ2-6 and V is TRBV11-1; no clear D gene. The CDR3 loop spans 15 amino acids. The V gene's germline CDR1 is SGHAT and CDR2 FQDESV (reference sequence). The germline V and J ends were trimmed by 5 bases and 0 bases, with 8 bases remaining between them. CDR3 sequence (DNA): TGTGCCAGCAGCCGTGGGATCTCTGGGGCCAACGTCCTGACTTTC. It specifies CASSRGISGANVLTF.

The genes are TRBV4-3 and TRBJ2-5, with 11 bases matching TRBD2. The CDR3 runs to 16 residues. CDR1 LGHNA and CDR2 YSLEER come from the germline V gene. V shed 1 base, J shed 4 bases, and the junction held 5 bases outside the gene matches. The CDR3 reads CASSQGLAGGSETQYF. Written as DNA, the CDR3 is TGCGCCAGCAGCCAAGGGCTAGCGGGAGGATCAGAGACCCAGTACTTC.

V and J are TRBV11-2 and TRBJ2-1, with D hard to call. Trimming took 6 bases from V and 8 from J, leaving 14 bases between them. The CDR3 is 13 residues long. From germline, CDR1 is SGHAT and CDR2 FQNNGV. In DNA form, the CDR3 reads TGTGCCAGCAGACCGCTGCTAGGGTATGAGCAGTTCTTC. It codes for CASRPLLGYEQFF.

The rearrangement links TRBV19 to TRBJ1-5, with TRBD1 matching over 12 bases. The J segment lost 6 bases and the V segment lost 7 bases, leaving 4 bases of the junction unmatched. The germline CDR1 and CDR2 sequences are LNHDA and SQIVND (reference sequence). The CDR3 sequence is 14 residues long. The CDR3 sequence is CASMGTGGVQPQHF. In DNA, the CDR3 is TGTGCCAGTATGGGGACAGGGGGCGTTCAGCCCCAGCATTTT.

The chain has TRBV5-4 and TRBJ1-2; 10 positions agree with TRBD1. The CDR3 has 16 amino acids. Trimming took 4 bases from V and 4 from J; bases not matched to a gene: 10. CDR1 is SGHNT, CDR2 YYREEE, per germline (reference sequence). DNA of the CDR3: TGTGCCAGCAGCCGAAGACAGGGGGCGCGGGGCTATGGCTACACCTTC. Amino acid sequence: CASSRRQGARGYGYTF.

The V and J genes are TRBV7-3 and TRBJ2-7; D unresolved. This CDR3 spans 13 amino acids. V shed 2 bases and J shed 7 bases, with 12 bases lying between them. Germline loops: CDR1 SGHTA, CDR2 FQGTGA. CDR3 nucleotides: TGTGCCAGCAGCTTAGGCTGGCAAGGGGAGCAGTACTTC. It specifies CASSLGWQGEQYF.

This clone was found once. The chain uses TRBV9 and TRBJ2-2, with D perhaps assigned TRBD1 or TRBD2 (5 bases each). Germline V gene data show CDR1 as SGDLS and CDR2 as YYNGEE. V was clipped by 3 bases and J by 3 bases, with 18 bases between them. This CDR3 is 17 amino acids long. In DNA form, the CDR3 reads TGTGCCAGCAGCGACCCCCTTGGGGGACGAGACACCGGGGAGCTGTTTTTT. Translation: CASSDPLGGRDTGELFF.

This clone has just a few counts. This sequence joins TRBV5-1 and TRBJ2-1; the D is unclear. Trimming stripped 4 bases from V and 10 bases from J, with 9 bases between. CDR1 and CDR2 (germline): SGHRS, YFSETQ. This CDR3 has 11 amino acids. In nucleotides, the CDR3 is TGCGCCAGCAGCCACAAGACAGAGCAGTTCTTC. It codes for CASSHKTEQFF.

The chain couples TRBV7-3 to TRBJ1-1; D not certain. The germline V and J ends were trimmed by 4 bases and 1 base, with 7 bases remaining between them. Germline V gene data show CDR1 as SGHTA and CDR2 as FQGTGA. The CDR3 length is 13 residues. The CDR3 protein is CASSSGRNTEAFF. The CDR3 nucleotides read TGTGCCAGCAGCTCCGGCAGGAACACTGAAGCTTTCTTT.

The chain couples TRBV18 to TRBJ1-2, with TRBD1 matching 9 bases. The trim removed 4 bases at V and 6 bases at J, leaving 9 bases unmatched. CDR1 KGHSH and CDR2 LQKENI come from the germline V gene. The CDR3 has 15 amino acids. Here the CDR3 reads CASSLTPGTGNGYTF. DNA for the CDR3: TGTGCCAGCTCACTCACCCCCGGGACAGGGAATGGCTACACCTTC.

The rearrangement joins TRBV6-1 to TRBJ2-3; 9 bases match TRBD2. V gave up 4 bases and J gave up 2 bases; unmatched junction bases: 13. The CDR3 sequence is 18 residues long. Germline assignment: CDR1 MNHNS and CDR2 SASEGT. CDR3 region: CASSAGIYSGGYTDTQYF. Here the CDR3 DNA reads TGTGCCAGCAGTGCCGGGATTTATAGCGGGGGATACACAGATACGCAGTATTTT.

The V gene is TRBV5-4, the J gene TRBJ1-1; weak D call: TRBD1 (6 bases). The V and J ends lost 5 bases and 0 bases respectively, with 11 bases between them. The CDR3 consists of 14 residues. Germline lookup yields CDR1 SGHNT and CDR2 YYREEE (reference sequence). For the CDR3, the DNA is TGTGCCAGCAGGACCGGGACACTGAACACTGAAGCTTTCTTT. It translates to CASRTGTLNTEAFF.

The chain links TRBV15 to TRBJ2-2; the match to TRBD1 covers 8 bases. The V gene's germline CDR1 is LNHNV and CDR2 YYDKDF (reference sequence). V was pared by 8 bases and J by 2 bases, with 4 bases of the junction left unmatched. The CDR3 has 14 amino acids. In DNA form, the CDR3 reads TGTGCCACCGGCGGACAGGGTAACACCGGGGAGCTGTTTTTT. Its protein product is CATGGQGNTGELFF. Complete variable domain (other parts from reference TRBV15 and TRBJ2-2): DAMVIQNPRYQVTQFGKPVTLSCSQTLNHNVMYWYQQKSSQAPKLLFHYYDKDFNNEADTPDNFQSRRPNTSFCFLDIRSPGLGDTAMYLCATGGQGNTGELFFGEGSRLTVL.

The chain recombines TRBV6-2 or TRBV6-3 with TRBJ2-7, with D unresolved. CDR3 length: 15 residues. V lost 5 bases and J lost 2, with 16 bases in between. Germline assignment: CDR1 MNHEY and CDR2 SVGEGT. The chain's CDR3 is CASSPLTPTTYEQYF. CDR3 DNA: TGTGCCAGCAGTCCATTGACACCGACAACCTACGAGCAGTACTTC.

This clone is classed as large. The rearrangement uses TRBV4-2 and TRBJ2-7; D call uncertain. V lost 0 bases to trimming and J lost 0 bases, with 9 bases between them. Per the germline V gene, CDR1 is LGHNA and CDR2 is YNFKEQ. There are 15 residues in the CDR3. CDR3 nucleotides: TGTGCCAGCAGCCAAGAAGGGATCTTCTCCTACGAGCAGTACTTC. Amino acids: CASSQEGIFSYEQYF.

The chain uses TRBV29-1 and TRBJ1-4; D uncertain. This CDR3 spans 13 amino acids. CDR1 is SQVTM and CDR2 is ANQGSEA in the germline V gene. V was pared by 6 bases and J by 7 bases, with 15 bases between. CDR3 region: CSVLTNAAEKLFF. The CDR3 DNA reads TGCAGCGTCTTAACGAACGCCGCTGAAAAACTGTTTTTT.

The chain combines TRBV28 with TRBJ2-7, with TRBD2 as a possible D gene (5 bases). CDR3 length equals 15 residues. CDR1 and CDR2 (germline): MDHEN, SYDVKM. V lost 8 bases, J lost 2 bases, and 19 bases lay in between. CDR3 coding DNA: TGTGCCAGCCGGAACCCAGGTAGCGCGGCCTACGAGCAGTACTTC. Translated: CASRNPGSAAYEQYF. Full variable domain (remainder filled in from reference TRBV28 and TRBJ2-7): DVKVTQSSRYLVKRTGEKVFLECVQDMDHENMFWYRQDPGLGLRLIYFSYDVKMKEKGDIPEGYSVSREKKERFSLILESASTNQTSMYLCASRNPGSAAYEQYFGPGTRLTVT.

V usage is TRBV7-8 and J usage is TRBJ1-5; TRBD1 is a possible D gene (5 bases). V was clipped by 4 bases and J by 4 bases, with 17 bases between them. Germline V CDR1 and CDR2: SGHVS, FQNEAQ. The CDR3 totals 16 residues. The CDR3 DNA reads TGTGCCAGCAGCTCAGGACAACTCCAACTTAATCAGCCCCAGCATTTT. Its translation is CASSSGQLQLNQPQHF.